The 5 T cell receptor beta chains below were found in one sample sequenced in a study of cytomegalovirus exposure and HLA in healthy donors. PCR used 60 Vbeta primers and 13 Jbeta primers. The assay was immunoSEQ multiplex PCR, and TCRdb's table has in-frame clones only and misses some. With 120,000 to 150,000 clones in the sample, the ten largest clones hold roughly 2.5%. Sequenced: PBMCs. All receptors come from a man aged 35 to 55 in good health and CMV-seronegative.

The chain employs TRBV25-1 and TRBJ2-1; a possible D gene is TRBD1 (6 bases). Trimming removed 3 bases from V and 4 bases from J, with 7 bases in between. Germline-derived CDR1 and CDR2 are MGHDK and SYGVNS. The CDR3 extends over 13 amino acids. In nucleotides, the CDR3 is TGTGCCAGCAGTGAGACAGGATACAATGAGCAGTTCTTC. This gives the protein CASSETGYNEQFF. Complete variable domain (other parts from reference TRBV25-1 and TRBJ2-1): EADIYQTPRYLVIGTGKKITLECSQTMGHDKMYWYQQDPGMELHLIHYSYGVNSTEKGDLSSESTVSRIRTEHFPLTLESARPSHTSQYLCASSETGYNEQFFGPGTRLTVL.

This rearrangement joins TRBV7-2 to TRBJ2-5, with TRBD2 as a possible D gene (6 bases). TRBJ2-7 explains the end of the DNA better; the J call may be wrong. Germline CDR1 is SGHTA and CDR2 is FQGNSA. The CDR3 runs 16 residues. The CDR3 loop reads CASSASPGLDSYEQYF. The CDR3 DNA sequence: TGTGCCAGCAGCGCGTCACCGGGACTGGATTCCTACGAGCAGTACTTC.

The chain recombines TRBV5-4 with TRBJ1-1; D is perhaps TRBD1 (5 bases). This CDR3 is 15 amino acids long. The ends were cut back, 4 bases at V and 1 base at J, with 14 bases in the middle. Germline CDR1 is SGHNT and CDR2 is YYREEE (reference sequence). DNA of the CDR3: TGTGCCAGCAGCCCCCTGCAGGGTTCGAACACTGAAGCTTTCTTT. As protein: CASSPLQGSNTEAFF.

This chain uses TRBV6-1 with TRBJ1-5, with TRBD1 matching 8 bases. V trimming: 4 bases; J trimming: 5 bases; junction bases outside the gene matches: 4. This CDR3 has 14 amino acids. Germline CDR1 MNHNS, CDR2 SASEGT. Here the CDR3 DNA reads TGTGCCAGCAGTGTGGACAGGGCGGATCAGCCCCAGCATTTT. Amino acids: CASSVDRADQPQHF.

The J gene is TRBJ1-5, the V gene TRBV5-1; the match to TRBD1 covers 7 bases. The CDR3 spans 15 residues. From germline, CDR1 is SGHRS and CDR2 YFSETQ. V trimming: 0 bases; J trimming: 4 bases; junction bases outside the gene matches: 4. The CDR3 nucleotides read TGCGCCAGCAGCTTGGAGGCAGGGGGGAATCAGCCCCAGCATTTT. Translating gives CASSLEAGGNQPQHF.